This T cell receptor (beta chain) comes out of a study of T cell responses to AZD1222 COVID-19 vaccine (dated by TCRdb to about 2021). For the study in its entirety: TCR sequencing covered fewer than 250 trial participants: 200 to 210 given two doses of AZD1222 and around 26 given two doses of MenACWY control vaccine. Trial participants were enrolled by age into subgroups of 18-55, 56-69 and 70-plus years, and around 140, 26 and 57 TCR-sequenced participants, respectively, were included in these subgroups.

Overall results and qualifications from the work: After two AZD1222 doses, spike-specific TCR breadth and depth were significantly higher than at day 0 and than in MenACWY recipients. Most participants were white British and females outnumbered males, and the authors suggested that clonal diversity may have been underestimated. Only five to seven AZD1222 recipients were SARS-CoV-2 seropositive at baseline, limiting conclusions about previously exposed vaccinees. In the small 56-69-year group, the increase in depth fell short of significance, most likely because of low power. No day 14 peak-response samples were available, so repertoires were characterized only after the peak T cell response. Nearly half of unique spike-specific TCRs reportedly recognized epitopes outside regions mutated in the B.1.351 and B.1.1.7 variants. Vaccine-associated CD4 TCRs spanned the whole spike protein, with dominant responses in regions 160-218 and 743-854.

With respect to this clone: What this receptor recognizes is not known. Base qualities are missing; no much larger clone stands one base away.

The CDR3 contains 14 residues, cysteine and phenylalanine counted. This entry keeps only the CDR3 DNA: 42 bases, framed from base 1. Reading the germline V gene gives CDR1 SQVTM and CDR2 ANQGSEA. Clipping removes 7 bases from V and 4 bases from J, with 9 as the unmatched junction base count. The CDR3 regions of human TCRbeta chains were analyzed by immunosequencing. The authors' analysis ran thus. Repertoire TCRs were checked for matches against a reference library of SARS-CoV-2-specific TCRs that had been generated using the MIRA antigen-specificity platform. Breadth was defined as the fraction of unique TCRs that were SARS-CoV-2-associated. Depth was defined as the fraction of total T cells that were SARS-CoV-2-associated. Using the MIRA data, every spike-specific TCR was mapped to the spike region that the TCR reacted to and assigned to either a CD4 or a CD8 class. Log10-transformed breadth and depth values were compared by one-way ANOVA with Sidak's multiple comparisons tests. Sourced from immuneACCESS, this table was stored by TCRdb with only in-frame sequences that have V and J called. A share of the clones is absent; for the studies checked, an unresolved V gene accounts for under half, and the remainder has no known explanation. V and J calls and clone size are given by that table; D and trimming were obtained from the DNA. The sample table contains approximately 150,000 clones; only one count was recorded for around 90% of them. The top ten hold under 4.5% of the sample.

What this sample's time point label stands for: about 28 days (+/-7) after the second vaccine dose. Because spike-specific TCR depth and breadth did not differ between the two schedules, AZD1222 recipients who got a second dose at roughly 4 weeks were pooled with those who got a second dose at roughly 12 weeks. Vaccinee samples were obtained from the UK trials COV001 and COV002, which included a single-blind randomized controlled phase 2/3 trial of AZD1222 (ChAdOx1 nCoV-19) in healthy adults. Trial participant PBMC samples were collected at day 0 and day 28 after the second dose for TCRbeta chain sequencing.

This receptor was obtained from an adult who received the AZD1222 COVID-19 vaccine. This sequence uses TRBV29-1 and TRBJ2-2; TRBD1 aligns with 7 central bases. This material consisted of peripheral blood, taken 28 days after the second AZD1222 dose. The CDR3 loop reads CSAIGTDFTGELFF. The DNA is as follows: TGCAGCGCCATAGGGACAGACTTCACCGGGGAGCTGTTTTTT.